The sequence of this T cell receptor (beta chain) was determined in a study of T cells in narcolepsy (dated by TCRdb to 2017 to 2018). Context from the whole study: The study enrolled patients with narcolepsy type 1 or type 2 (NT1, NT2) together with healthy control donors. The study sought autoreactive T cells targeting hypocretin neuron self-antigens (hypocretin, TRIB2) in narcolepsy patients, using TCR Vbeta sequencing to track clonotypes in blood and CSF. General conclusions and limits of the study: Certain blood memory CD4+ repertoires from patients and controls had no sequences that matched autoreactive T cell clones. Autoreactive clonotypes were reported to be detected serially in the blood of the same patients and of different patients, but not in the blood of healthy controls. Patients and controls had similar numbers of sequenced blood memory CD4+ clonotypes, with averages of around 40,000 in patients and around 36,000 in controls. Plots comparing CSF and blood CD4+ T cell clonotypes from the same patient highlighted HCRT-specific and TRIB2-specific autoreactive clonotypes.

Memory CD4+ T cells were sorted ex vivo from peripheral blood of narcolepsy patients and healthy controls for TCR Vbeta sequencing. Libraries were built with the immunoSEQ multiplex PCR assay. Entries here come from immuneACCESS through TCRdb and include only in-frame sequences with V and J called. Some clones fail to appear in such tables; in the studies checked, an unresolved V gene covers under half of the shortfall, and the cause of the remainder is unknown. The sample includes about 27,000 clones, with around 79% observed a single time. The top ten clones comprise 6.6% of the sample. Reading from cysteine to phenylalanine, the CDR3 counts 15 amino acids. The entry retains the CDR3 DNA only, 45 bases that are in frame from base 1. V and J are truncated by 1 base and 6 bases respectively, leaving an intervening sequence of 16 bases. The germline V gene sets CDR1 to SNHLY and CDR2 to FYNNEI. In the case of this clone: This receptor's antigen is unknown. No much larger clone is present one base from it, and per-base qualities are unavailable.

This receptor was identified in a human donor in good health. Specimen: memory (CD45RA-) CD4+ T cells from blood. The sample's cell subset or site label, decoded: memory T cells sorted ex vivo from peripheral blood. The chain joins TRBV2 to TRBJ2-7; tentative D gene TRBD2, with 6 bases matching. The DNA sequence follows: TGTGCCAGCAGTGAAGTTCGACTAGAGAGGTTCGAGCAGTACTTC. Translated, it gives CASSEVRLERFEQYF.